One and the same sample provided the 23 T cell receptor beta chains below, sequenced in a study of T-cell reconstitution after alpha-beta-depleted transplantation in children. The TCRbeta library was prepared with unique molecular identifiers. TCRdb used MiXCR to reprocess the PCR reads, holding one entry per CDR3 protein. This sample yields a few hundred thousand distinct CDR3 sequences, of which around 15% are seen a single time; roughly 27% belongs to the top ten. The material sequenced was PBMCs, mostly from graft donor cells, taken 360 days after TCRalphabeta/CD19-depleted stem cell transplant. These receptors all come from a boy in the first two years of life who had a stem cell transplant for Wiskott-Aldrich syndrome, so the T cells may come from the graft donor.

V and J are TRBV2 and TRBJ1-6; 9 positions agree with TRBD1. CDR1 and CDR2 (germline): SNHLY, FYNNEI. V was clipped by 9 bases and J by 0 bases; unmatched bases: 15. There are 19 residues in the CDR3. For the CDR3, the DNA is TGTGCCAGTGAACGTTTTGTAGGACAGGGGAGCTCCTATAATTCACCCCTCCACTTT. Translated: CASERFVGQGSSYNSPLHF.

V gene TRBV11-1 combines with J gene TRBJ2-5, with D unclear. Between the trimmed V and J ends, which lost 4 bases and 2 bases, there was a span of 17 bases. The germline V gene has CDR1 SGHAT and CDR2 FQDESV (reference sequence). The CDR3 loop spans 16 amino acids. This CDR3 is CASSSSLLPRQETQYF. The CDR3 region has the DNA TGTGCCAGCAGCTCTTCTCTCCTCCCAAGACAAGAGACCCAGTACTTC.

This chain connects TRBV20-1 to TRBJ2-5, with D tentatively TRBD1 (5 bases). The V gene lost 6 bases and the J gene lost 1 base, with 9 bases spanning the gap. The CDR3 is made up of 12 amino acids. The V gene's germline CDR1 is DFQATT and CDR2 SNEGSKA (reference sequence). The CDR3 here is CSARAFQETQYF. The CDR3 region has the DNA TGCAGTGCCAGGGCTTTCCAAGAGACCCAGTACTTC.

This clonotype has ten or more counts. The rearrangement joins TRBV29-1 to TRBJ2-3, with D possibly TRBD1 on 5 matching bases. Trimming cost V 3 bases and J 4 bases, with 14 bases left between them. The CDR3 spans 14 residues. CDR1 SQVTM and CDR2 ANQGSEA come from the germline V gene. The CDR3 sequence is CSVDGWTRSDTQYF. CDR3 bases: TGCAGCGTTGATGGCTGGACAAGATCAGATACGCAGTATTTT.

This clonotype has a single count. V usage is TRBV27 and J usage is TRBJ2-7; 7 bases match TRBD2. The CDR3 consists of 15 residues. V dropped 2 bases and J dropped 2; count of bases not matched to a gene: 6. Germline lookup yields CDR1 MNHEY and CDR2 SMNVEV (reference sequence). CDR3 amino acids: CASSLGSGYPYEQYF. The CDR3 coding sequence is TGTGCCAGCAGTTTAGGTAGCGGGTACCCCTACGAGCAGTACTTC.

This clonotype turned up a few times. The chain recombines TRBV7-2 with TRBJ1-1; TRBD1 might be the D (5 bases). This CDR3 contains 16 residues. Germline V gives CDR1 SGHTA, CDR2 FQGNSA. V dropped 2 bases and J dropped 6 bases, with 19 bases sitting between them. The CDR3 is CASSLIPSRGGAEAFF. CDR3 in DNA: TGTGCCAGCAGCTTAATCCCCAGCCGTGGGGGGGCTGAAGCTTTCTTT.

The gene calls are TRBV29-1 and TRBJ2-5; the match to TRBD1 covers 10 bases. The V and J ends lost 6 bases and 6 bases, in that order; junction bases with no gene match: 1. The CDR3 is 11 amino acids. Germline CDR1 SQVTM, CDR2 ANQGSEA. This CDR3 is CSVGQGKTQYF. CDR3 DNA sequence: TGCAGCGTGGGACAGGGGAAGACCCAGTACTTC.

The table lists this clonotype with many counts. The genes are TRBV12-3 or TRBV12-4 and TRBJ2-7, with D unclear. Trimming cost V 4 bases and J 6 bases, with 10 bases left between them. The CDR3 has 12 residues. The DNA of the CDR3 is TGTGCCAGCAGTTCCACCCTGGGCGAGCAGTACTTC. This translates into CASSSTLGEQYF.

The chain employs TRBV20-1 and TRBJ2-7, with D tentatively TRBD2 (5 bases). This CDR3 is 13 amino acids long. V lost 3 bases to trimming and J lost 2 bases, with 11 bases between them. Germline V gives CDR1 DFQATT, CDR2 SNEGSKA (reference sequence). CDR3 in DNA: TGCAGTGCTAGTTCGACTATCGCCTACGAGCAGTACTTC. It codes for CSASSTIAYEQYF.

This clonotype was seen at least ten times. The chain uses TRBV7-2 and TRBJ2-7, with TRBD2 identical over 14 bases. The germline CDR1 and CDR2 sequences are SGHTA and FQGNSA. The J segment lost 3 bases and the V segment lost 0 bases, leaving 1 base of the junction unmatched. The CDR3 has 16 amino acids. The chain's CDR3 is CASSLAGTSGSYEQYF. For the CDR3, the DNA is TGTGCCAGCAGCTTAGCGGGGACTAGCGGGAGCTACGAGCAGTACTTC.

This clonotype was recorded a few times. The chain joins TRBV12-3 or TRBV12-4 to TRBJ2-7, with D possibly being TRBD2 (5 bases). The CDR3 extends over 13 amino acids. Trimming took 3 bases from V and 6 from J, leaving 12 bases between them. The chain's CDR3 is CASSFHDRGEQYF. CDR3 sequence (DNA): TGTGCCAGCAGTTTTCATGATCGGGGCGAGCAGTACTTC.

This clonotype was picked up a small number of times. V usage is TRBV7-9 and J usage is TRBJ2-5, with D unclear. V dropped 6 bases and J dropped 3 bases, with 8 bases sitting between them. The length of the CDR3 is 12 residues. Germline-derived CDR1 and CDR2 are SEHNR and FQNEAQ (reference sequence). The CDR3 nucleotides are TGTGCCAGCAGACCTGGTAAAGAGACCCAGTACTTC. Its translation is CASRPGKETQYF.

This clonotype showed up just a few times. The V gene is TRBV12-3 or TRBV12-4, the J gene TRBJ2-6, with unresolved D. The V end lost 4 bases, the J end lost 11 bases, and 21 bases lay between the germline ends. This CDR3 contains 16 residues. The CDR3 DNA reads as TGTGCCAGCAGTTCCCCAAGCAGTCATCCAACTCACGTCCTGACTTTC. Translated, it gives CASSSPSSHPTHVLTF.

The rearrangement joins TRBV10-2 to TRBJ2-6; a weak D match, TRBD1 (5 bases). The germline V gene encodes CDR1 WSHSY and CDR2 SAAADI. The V end was cut by 3 bases, the J end by 1 base, with 7 bases between. This CDR3 has 15 amino acids. CDR3 protein: CASSDPGSGANVLTF. DNA for the CDR3: TGCGCCAGCAGTGATCCAGGGTCTGGGGCCAACGTCCTGACTTTC.

In this sample, this clonotype turned up a few times. The V and J genes are TRBV29-1 and TRBJ2-5; D is undetermined. Trimming shortened V by 6 bases and J by 5 bases, and 13 bases separated the two germline ends. CDR1 and CDR2 (germline): SQVTM, ANQGSEA. The length of the CDR3 is 12 residues. DNA of the CDR3: TGCAGCGTCCTGGTTCCAAGGGAGACCCAGTACTTC. It is translated as CSVLVPRETQYF. Full variable domain (missing parts from reference TRBV29-1 and TRBJ2-5): SAVISQKPSRDICQRGTSLTIQCQVDSQVTMMFWYRQQPGQSLTLIATANQGSEATYESGFVIDKFPISRPNLTFSTLTVSNMSPEDSSIYLCSVLVPRETQYFGPGTRLLVL.

V gene TRBV7-2 combines with J gene TRBJ2-6; D not certain. The V and J ends lost 3 bases and 4 bases respectively, with 10 bases between them. Germline CDR1 reads SGHTA; CDR2 reads FQGNSA. The CDR3 runs to 15 residues. CDR3 in amino acids: CASSFPRIGANVLTF. CDR3 coding DNA: TGTGCCAGCAGCTTCCCCCGGATAGGGGCCAACGTCCTGACTTTC.

J is TRBJ1-1 and V is TRBV5-1, with 7 bases that match TRBD1. The CDR3 totals 16 residues. Germline V gene lookup returns CDR1 SGHRS and CDR2 YFSETQ. V dropped 2 bases and J dropped 0; count of bases not matched to a gene: 7. The CDR3 region is CASSFSIGTVNTEAFF. The CDR3 region has the DNA TGCGCCAGCAGCTTCTCAATCGGGACAGTGAACACTGAAGCTTTCTTT.

This clonotype was seen a handful of times. The chain uses TRBV2 and TRBJ2-1; TRBD2 agrees at 9 bases. The CDR3 spans 17 residues. V gave up 0 bases and J gave up 5 bases; unmatched junction bases: 8. From germline, CDR1 is SNHLY and CDR2 FYNNEI. The CDR3 sequence is CASSEALLAGKDNEQFF. CDR3 bases: TGTGCCAGCAGTGAAGCGCTTCTAGCGGGGAAGGACAATGAGCAGTTCTTC.

This clonotype was seen a handful of times. The V and J genes are TRBV29-1 and TRBJ2-5, with unresolved D. The CDR3 totals 11 residues. The V and J ends lost 2 bases and 5 bases respectively, with 6 bases between them. Germline V gene data show CDR1 as SQVTM and CDR2 as ANQGSEA. The CDR3 reads CSVEIGETQYF. Written as DNA, the CDR3 is TGCAGCGTTGAAATCGGGGAGACCCAGTACTTC.

J is TRBJ1-2 and V is TRBV5-1; D is undetermined. Trimming stripped 3 bases from V and 4 bases from J, with 13 bases between. CDR1 is SGHRS and CDR2 is YFSETQ in the germline V gene. The CDR3 runs to 14 residues. CDR3 sequence (DNA): TGCGCCAGCAGCTCGTCCACGTTCGTCTATGGCTACACCTTC. Translation: CASSSSTFVYGYTF.

V is TRBV20-1 and J is TRBJ2-5, with D perhaps assigned TRBD1 or TRBD2 (5 bases each). V gave up 4 bases and J gave up 5 bases, with 14 bases separating them. This CDR3 spans 13 amino acids. Germline values: CDR1 DFQATT, CDR2 SNEGSKA (reference sequence). CDR3 sequence (DNA): TGCAGTGCTATGGGACCCAGGAAGGAGACCCAGTACTTC. The encoded protein is CSAMGPRKETQYF.

This clonotype was seen a few times. This sequence joins TRBV12-3 or TRBV12-4 and TRBJ2-1; D is possibly TRBD2 (6 bases). The CDR3 has 14 residues. The germline V and J ends were trimmed by 6 bases and 6 bases, with 15 bases remaining between them. The CDR3 DNA is TGTGCCAGCAGCCTCGGCGGGGCTGGCAATGAGCAGTTCTTC. The encoded protein is CASSLGGAGNEQFF.

A few counts support this clonotype. The V and J genes are TRBV20-1 and TRBJ2-7, with a weak D call TRBD1 (6 bases). CDR3 length equals 14 residues. The V gene's germline CDR1 is DFQATT and CDR2 SNEGSKA (reference sequence). V was trimmed by 0 bases and J by 0 bases, leaving 9 bases between them. CDR3 sequence reads: CSARERGSSYEQYF. The DNA of the CDR3 is TGCAGTGCTAGAGAGAGGGGGAGCTCCTACGAGCAGTACTTC.